Shown below are 12 T cell receptor beta chains from a single sample sequenced in a study of neoadjuvant anti-PD-1 for oral cavity cancer. Method: immunoSEQ multiplex PCR; TCRdb's copy keeps in-frame clones and lacks some. The sample has about 16,000 clones, around two thirds seen once. The input for sequencing was PBMCs, taken before nivolumab (anti-PD-1) treatment. These receptors all stem from a person between 40 and 85 years old with oral cavity squamous cell carcinoma.

The chain joins TRBV6-6 to TRBJ1-5; TRBD1 might be the D (6 bases). The CDR3 loop spans 14 amino acids. Looked up from germline, CDR1 is MNHNY and CDR2 is SVGAGI (reference sequence). Trimming stripped 7 bases from V and 4 bases from J, with 14 bases between. As DNA, the CDR3 is TGTGCCAGCACCTCGGACAGCCGAAATCAGCCCCAGCATTTT. It is translated as CASTSDSRNQPQHF.

This chain connects TRBV5-6 to TRBJ2-2; D not certain. Trimming cost V 0 bases and J 3 bases, with 12 bases left between them. Germline loops: CDR1 SGHDT, CDR2 YYEEEE. CDR3 length: 16 residues. The CDR3 sequence: CASSLVSTPDTGELFF. CDR3 in DNA: TGTGCCAGCAGCTTGGTTTCCACCCCCGACACCGGGGAGCTGTTTTTT. Variable domain in full (rest from reference TRBV5-6 and TRBJ2-2): DAGVTQSPTHLIKTRGQQVTLRCSPKSGHDTVSWYQQALGQGPQFIFQYYEEEERQRGNFPDRFSGHQFPNYSSELNVNALLLGDSALYLCASSLVSTPDTGELFFGEGSRLTVL.

The rearrangement joins TRBV2 to TRBJ1-1; D remains unclear. Trimming removed 11 bases from V and 4 bases from J, with 17 bases in between. The CDR3 contains 13 residues. The germline gives CDR1 SNHLY, CDR2 FYNNEI. The CDR3 region has the DNA TGTGCCTCTCGAGTCGGACGATCCACTGAAGCTTTCTTT. Residues: CASRVGRSTEAFF.

This clone occurred once. The chain carries TRBV20-1 and TRBJ2-1; 10 positions match TRBD1. Looked up from germline, CDR1 is DFQATT and CDR2 is SNEGSKA (reference sequence). After removal of 7 bases from V and 10 bases from J, the junction contained 4 bases not matched to a gene. The length of the CDR3 is 11 residues. CDR3 protein: CSGTGGREQFF. The CDR3 coding sequence is TGCAGTGGGACAGGGGGGCGAGAGCAGTTCTTC.

The chain couples TRBV9 to TRBJ1-2; tentative D call: TRBD1 (6 bases). V shed 0 bases and J shed 7 bases, with 16 bases lying between them. Germline CDR1 SGDLS, CDR2 YYNGEE. The CDR3 has 15 amino acids. CDR3 nucleotides: TGTGCCAGCAGCGTAGACCCGGGGGGCGTAATTGGCTACACCTTC. Its translation is CASSVDPGGVIGYTF.

This clone has more than one count but fewer than ten. CDR3 in amino acids: CASSQDTGHTNTEAFF. The DNA of the CDR3 is TGCGCCAGCAGCCAGGATACGGGACATACGAACACTGAAGCTTTCTTT. The chain is built from TRBV4-1 and TRBJ1-1, with TRBD1 as a possible D gene (6 bases). Germline assignment: CDR1 MGHRA and CDR2 YSYEKL. Trimming stripped 3 bases from V and 1 base from J, with 15 bases between. The CDR3 is made up of 16 amino acids.

The V gene is TRBV30, the J gene TRBJ2-1, with 7 positions matching TRBD2. The CDR3 loop spans 13 amino acids. The V segment lost 2 bases and the J segment 12 bases; nucleotides outside the gene matches: 10. Germline CDR1 is GTSNPN and CDR2 is SVGIG (reference sequence). The chain's CDR3 is CAWSMTPGGGQFF. As DNA, the CDR3 is TGTGCCTGGAGTATGACTCCGGGAGGTGGGCAGTTCTTC. Based on the CDR3 plus reference TRBV30 and TRBJ2-1, the full variable domain is SQTIHQWPATLVQPVGSPLSLECTVEGTSNPNLYWYRQAAGRGLQLLFYSVGIGQISSEVPQNLSASRPQDRQFILSSKKLLLSDSGFYLCAWSMTPGGGQFFGPGTRLTVL.

The V call is TRBV5-1, the J call TRBJ2-7; D possibly uses TRBD1 or TRBD2 (5 bases each). The germline CDR1 and CDR2 sequences are SGHRS and YFSETQ. This CDR3 is built from 14 residues. The V and J ends lost 3 bases and 4 bases respectively, with 14 bases between them. Written as DNA, the CDR3 is TGCGCCAGCAGCTCCCTCGGGACCGCATACGAGCAGTACTTC. It specifies CASSSLGTAYEQYF.

Comment on this clone: At one end the junction does not follow the germline gene, possibly because of a read error. This rearrangement joins TRBV27 to TRBJ2-7; TRBD1 matches 11 bases. The CDR3 length is 15 residues. In germline, CDR1 is MNHEY, CDR2 SMNVEV (reference sequence). The CDR3 spells CASSISGTGGSKQYF. DNA for the CDR3: TGTGCCAGCAGTATATCCGGGACAGGGGGTAGTAAGCAGTACTTC.

The chain recombines TRBV6-5 with TRBJ1-1; possible D gene TRBD1, 6 bases. This CDR3 is built from 14 residues. Per the germline V gene, CDR1 is MNHEY and CDR2 is SVGAGI. V lost 2 bases and J lost 0, with 7 bases in between. For the CDR3, the DNA is TGTGCCAGCAGTTACGGACAGCTGAACACTGAAGCTTTCTTT. Protein sequence: CASSYGQLNTEAFF.

The CDR3 region has the DNA TGTGCCAGCAGCTTAGATCCCCAGTCTGAAGCTTTCTTT. The encoded protein is CASSLDPQSEAFF. V gene TRBV11-2 combines with J gene TRBJ1-1; D uncertain. V was pared by 0 bases and J by 6 bases, with 8 bases between. This CDR3 has 13 amino acids. CDR1 is SGHAT and CDR2 is FQNNGV in the germline V gene.

The rearrangement links TRBV27 to TRBJ2-3; 10 nucleotides match TRBD2. The CDR3 loop spans 17 amino acids. V dropped 6 bases and J dropped 1; count of bases not matched to a gene: 10. The germline gives CDR1 MNHEY, CDR2 SMNVEV (reference sequence). The CDR3 protein is CASSLPLAGDCTDTQYF. CDR3 DNA: TGTGCCAGCAGCCTCCCTCTAGCGGGAGATTGCACAGATACGCAGTATTTT.